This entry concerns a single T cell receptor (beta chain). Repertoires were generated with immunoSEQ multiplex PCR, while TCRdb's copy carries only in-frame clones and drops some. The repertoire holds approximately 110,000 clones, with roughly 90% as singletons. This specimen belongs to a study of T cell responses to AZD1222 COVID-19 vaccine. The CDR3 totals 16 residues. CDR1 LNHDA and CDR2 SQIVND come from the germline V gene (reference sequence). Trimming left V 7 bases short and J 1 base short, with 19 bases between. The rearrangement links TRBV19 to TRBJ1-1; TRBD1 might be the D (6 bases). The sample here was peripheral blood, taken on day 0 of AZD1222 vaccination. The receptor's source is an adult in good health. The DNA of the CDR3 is TGTGCCAGTATCCAACCGCTCCGGACAGAGAACACTGAAGCTTTCTTT. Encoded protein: CASIQPLRTENTEAFF. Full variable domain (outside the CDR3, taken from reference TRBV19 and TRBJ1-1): DGGITQSPKYLFRKEGQNVTLSCEQNLNHDAMYWYRQDPGQGLRLIYYSQIVNDFQKGDIAEGYSVSREKKESFPLTVTSAQKNPTAFYLCASIQPLRTENTEAFFGQGTRLTVV.